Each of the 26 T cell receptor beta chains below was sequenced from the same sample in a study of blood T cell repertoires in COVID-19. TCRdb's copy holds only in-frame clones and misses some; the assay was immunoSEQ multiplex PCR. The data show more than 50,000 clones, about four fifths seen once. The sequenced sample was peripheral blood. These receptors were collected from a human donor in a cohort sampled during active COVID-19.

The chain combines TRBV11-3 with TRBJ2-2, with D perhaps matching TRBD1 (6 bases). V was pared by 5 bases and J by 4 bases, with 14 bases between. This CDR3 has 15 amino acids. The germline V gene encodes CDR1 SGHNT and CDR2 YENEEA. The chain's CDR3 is CASSPGTRSTGELFF. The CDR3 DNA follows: TGTGCCAGCAGCCCCGGGACACGATCCACCGGGGAGCTGTTTTTT.

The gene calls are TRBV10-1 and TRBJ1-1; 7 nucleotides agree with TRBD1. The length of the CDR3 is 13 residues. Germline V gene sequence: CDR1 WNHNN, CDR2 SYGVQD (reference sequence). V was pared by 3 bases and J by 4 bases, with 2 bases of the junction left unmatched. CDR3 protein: CASSDNRGTEAFF. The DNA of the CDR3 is TGCGCCAGCAGTGATAACAGGGGCACTGAAGCTTTCTTT.

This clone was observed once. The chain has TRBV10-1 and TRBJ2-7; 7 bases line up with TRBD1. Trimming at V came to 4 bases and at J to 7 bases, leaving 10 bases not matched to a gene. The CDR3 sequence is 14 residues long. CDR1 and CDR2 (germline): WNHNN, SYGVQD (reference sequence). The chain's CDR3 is CASSGQGPAGEQYF. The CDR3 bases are TGCGCCAGCAGTGGACAGGGACCCGCAGGAGAGCAGTACTTC.

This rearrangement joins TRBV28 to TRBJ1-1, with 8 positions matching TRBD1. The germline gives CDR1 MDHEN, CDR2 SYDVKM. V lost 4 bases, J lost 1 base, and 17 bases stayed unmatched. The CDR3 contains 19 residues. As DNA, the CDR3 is TGTGCCAGCAGTTCTATATACGCCACCCTCGGACAGGGGAACACTGAAGCTTTCTTT. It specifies CASSSIYATLGQGNTEAFF. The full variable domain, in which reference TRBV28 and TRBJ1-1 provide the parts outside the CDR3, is DVKVTQSSRYLVKRTGEKVFLECVQDMDHENMFWYRQDPGLGLRLIYFSYDVKMKEKGDIPEGYSVSREKKERFSLILESASTNQTSMYLCASSSIYATLGQGNTEAFFGQGTRLTVV.

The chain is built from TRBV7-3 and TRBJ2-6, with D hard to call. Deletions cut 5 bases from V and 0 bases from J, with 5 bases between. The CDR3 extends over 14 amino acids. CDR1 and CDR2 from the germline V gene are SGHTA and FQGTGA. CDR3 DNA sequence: TGTGCCAGCAGCCCCGGCTCTGGGGCCAACGTCCTGACTTTC. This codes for CASSPGSGANVLTF.

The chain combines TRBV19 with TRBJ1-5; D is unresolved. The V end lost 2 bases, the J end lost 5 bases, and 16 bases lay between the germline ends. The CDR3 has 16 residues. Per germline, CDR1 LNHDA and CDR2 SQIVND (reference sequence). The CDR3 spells CASSIFSGMWDQPQHF. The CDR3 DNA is TGTGCCAGTAGTATATTCTCCGGGATGTGGGATCAGCCCCAGCATTTT. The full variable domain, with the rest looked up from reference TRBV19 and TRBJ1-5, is DGGITQSPKYLFRKEGQNVTLSCEQNLNHDAMYWYRQDPGQGLRLIYYSQIVNDFQKGDIAEGYSVSREKKESFPLTVTSAQKNPTAFYLCASSIFSGMWDQPQHFGDGTRLSIL.

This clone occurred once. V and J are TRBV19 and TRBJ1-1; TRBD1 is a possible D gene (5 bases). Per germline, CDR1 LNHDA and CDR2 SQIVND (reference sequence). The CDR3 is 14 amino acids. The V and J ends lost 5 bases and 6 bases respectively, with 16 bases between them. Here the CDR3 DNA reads TGTGCCAGTAGTCAAACCCCTGGGGGGGCTGAAGCTTTCTTT. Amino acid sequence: CASSQTPGGAEAFF.

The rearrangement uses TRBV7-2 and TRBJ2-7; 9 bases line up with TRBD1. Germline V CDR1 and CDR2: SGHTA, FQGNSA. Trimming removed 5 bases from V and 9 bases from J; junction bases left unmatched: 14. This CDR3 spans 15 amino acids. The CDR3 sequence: CASSPGTGTRTGQYF. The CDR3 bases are TGTGCCAGCAGCCCAGGGACAGGGACCCGGACGGGGCAGTACTTC.

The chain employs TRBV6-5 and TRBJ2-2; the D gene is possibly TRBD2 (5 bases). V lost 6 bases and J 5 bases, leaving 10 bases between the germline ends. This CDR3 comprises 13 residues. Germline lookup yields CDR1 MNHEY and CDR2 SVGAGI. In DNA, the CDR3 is TGTGCCAGCAGCAGGACTTTAACCGGGGAGCTGTTTTTT. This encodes CASSRTLTGELFF.

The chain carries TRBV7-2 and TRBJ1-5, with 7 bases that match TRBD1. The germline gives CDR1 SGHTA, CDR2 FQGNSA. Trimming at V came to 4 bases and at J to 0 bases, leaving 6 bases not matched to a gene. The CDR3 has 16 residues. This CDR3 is CASSSTGTDSNQPQHF. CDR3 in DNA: TGTGCCAGCAGCTCAACCGGGACAGATAGCAATCAGCCCCAGCATTTT. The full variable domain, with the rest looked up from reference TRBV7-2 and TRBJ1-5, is GAGVSQSPSNKVTEKGKDVELRCDPISGHTALYWYRQSLGQGLEFLIYFQGNSAPDKSGLPSDRFSAERTGGSVSTLTIQRTQQEDSAVYLCASSSTGTDSNQPQHFGDGTRLSIL.

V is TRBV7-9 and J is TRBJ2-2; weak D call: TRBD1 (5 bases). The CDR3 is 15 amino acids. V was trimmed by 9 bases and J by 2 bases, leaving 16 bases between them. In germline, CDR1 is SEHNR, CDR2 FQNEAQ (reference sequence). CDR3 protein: CASEYTGSNTGELFF. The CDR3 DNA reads TGTGCCAGTGAATACACAGGATCTAACACCGGGGAGCTGTTTTTT. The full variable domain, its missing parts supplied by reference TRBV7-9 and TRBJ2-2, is DTGVSQNPRHKITKRGQNVTFRCDPISEHNRLYWYRQTLGQGPEFLTYFQNEAQLEKSRLLSDRFSAERPKGSFSTLEIQRTEQGDSAMYLCASEYTGSNTGELFFGEGSRLTVL.

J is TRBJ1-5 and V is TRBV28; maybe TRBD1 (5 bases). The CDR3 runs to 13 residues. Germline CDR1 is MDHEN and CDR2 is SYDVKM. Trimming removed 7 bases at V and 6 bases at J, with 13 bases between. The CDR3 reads CASTPGGGQPQHF. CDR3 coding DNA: TGTGCCAGCACTCCCGGGGGGGGTCAGCCCCAGCATTTT.

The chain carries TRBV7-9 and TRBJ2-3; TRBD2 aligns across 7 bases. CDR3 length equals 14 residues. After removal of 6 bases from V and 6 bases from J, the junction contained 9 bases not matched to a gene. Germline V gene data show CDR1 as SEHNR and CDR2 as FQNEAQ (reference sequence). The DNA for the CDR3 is TGTGCCAGCAGACCTCTGCGGGAGCCTGATACGCAGTATTTT. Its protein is CASRPLREPDTQYF.

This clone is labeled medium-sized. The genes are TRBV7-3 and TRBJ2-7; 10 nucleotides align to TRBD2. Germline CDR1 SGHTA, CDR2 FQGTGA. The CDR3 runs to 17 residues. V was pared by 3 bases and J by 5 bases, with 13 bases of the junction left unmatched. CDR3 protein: CASSFLAGSGRSHEQYF. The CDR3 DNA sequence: TGTGCCAGCAGCTTCCTGGCAGGTAGCGGGAGGTCCCACGAGCAGTACTTC.

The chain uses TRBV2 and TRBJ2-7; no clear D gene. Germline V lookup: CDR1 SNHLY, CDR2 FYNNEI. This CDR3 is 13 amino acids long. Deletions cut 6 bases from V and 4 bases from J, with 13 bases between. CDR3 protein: CASRRTANYEQYF. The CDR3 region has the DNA TGTGCCAGCAGGCGAACTGCTAATTACGAGCAGTACTTC.

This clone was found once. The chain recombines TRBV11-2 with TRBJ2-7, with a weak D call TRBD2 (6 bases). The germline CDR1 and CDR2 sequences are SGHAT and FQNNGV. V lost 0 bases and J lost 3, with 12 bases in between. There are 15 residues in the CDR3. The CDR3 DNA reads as TGTGCCAGCAGCTTAGAGTATCACGGGAGCTACGAGCAGTACTTC. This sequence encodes CASSLEYHGSYEQYF.

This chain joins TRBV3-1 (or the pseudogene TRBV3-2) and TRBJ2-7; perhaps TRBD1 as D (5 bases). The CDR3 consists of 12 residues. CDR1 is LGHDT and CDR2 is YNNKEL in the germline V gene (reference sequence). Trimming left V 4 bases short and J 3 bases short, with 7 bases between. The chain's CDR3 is CASSLGHYEQYF. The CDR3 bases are TGTGCCAGCAGCCTTGGACACTACGAGCAGTACTTC.

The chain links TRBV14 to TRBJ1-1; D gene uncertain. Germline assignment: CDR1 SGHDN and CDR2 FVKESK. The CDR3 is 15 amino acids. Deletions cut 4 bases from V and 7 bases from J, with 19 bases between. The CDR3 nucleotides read TGTGCCAGCAGCCCCCGGCTCCTAGCGCGAAATGAAGCTTTCTTT. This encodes CASSPRLLARNEAFF.

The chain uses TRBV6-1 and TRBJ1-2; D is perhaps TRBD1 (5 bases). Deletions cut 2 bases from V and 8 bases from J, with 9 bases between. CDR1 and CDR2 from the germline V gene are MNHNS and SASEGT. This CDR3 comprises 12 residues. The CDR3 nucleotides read TGTGCCAGCAGTGAAAGGGGAGGGGGCTACACCTTC. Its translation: CASSERGGGYTF.

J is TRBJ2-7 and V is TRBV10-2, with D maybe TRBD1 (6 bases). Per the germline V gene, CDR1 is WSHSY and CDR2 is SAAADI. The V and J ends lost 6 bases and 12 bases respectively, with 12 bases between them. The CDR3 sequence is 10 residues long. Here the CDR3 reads CASSSGQLYF. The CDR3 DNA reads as TGCGCCAGCAGCTCCGGACAGCTGTACTTC.

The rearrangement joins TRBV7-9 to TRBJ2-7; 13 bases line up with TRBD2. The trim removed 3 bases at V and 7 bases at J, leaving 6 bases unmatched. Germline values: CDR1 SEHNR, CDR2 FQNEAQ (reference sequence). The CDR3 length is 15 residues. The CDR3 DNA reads TGTGCCAGCAGCTTGGGGGGACTAGCGGGAAGGGAGCAGTACTTC. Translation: CASSLGGLAGREQYF. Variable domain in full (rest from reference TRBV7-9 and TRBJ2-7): DTGVSQNPRHKITKRGQNVTFRCDPISEHNRLYWYRQTLGQGPEFLTYFQNEAQLEKSRLLSDRFSAERPKGSFSTLEIQRTEQGDSAMYLCASSLGGLAGREQYFGPGTRLTVT.

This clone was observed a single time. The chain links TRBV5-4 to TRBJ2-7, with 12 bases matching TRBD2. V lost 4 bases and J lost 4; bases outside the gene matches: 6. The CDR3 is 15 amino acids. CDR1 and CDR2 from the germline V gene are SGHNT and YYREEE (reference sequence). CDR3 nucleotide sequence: TGTGCCAGCAGCAGGACTAGCGGGACTTCTTACGAGCAGTACTTC. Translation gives CASSRTSGTSYEQYF.

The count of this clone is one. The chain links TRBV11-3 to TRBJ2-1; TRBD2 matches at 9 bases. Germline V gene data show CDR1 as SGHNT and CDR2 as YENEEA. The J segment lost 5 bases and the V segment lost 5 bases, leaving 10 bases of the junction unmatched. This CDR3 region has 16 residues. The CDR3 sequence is CASSKRTSATDNEQFF. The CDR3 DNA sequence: TGTGCCAGCAGCAAAAGGACTAGCGCCACCGACAATGAGCAGTTCTTC.

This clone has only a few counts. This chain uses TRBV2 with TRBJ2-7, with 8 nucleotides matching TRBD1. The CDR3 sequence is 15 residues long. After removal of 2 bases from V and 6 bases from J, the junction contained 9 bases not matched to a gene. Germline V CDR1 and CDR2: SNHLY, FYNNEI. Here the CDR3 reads CASSEKRQGTSEQYF. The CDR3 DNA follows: TGTGCCAGCAGTGAAAAGAGACAGGGGACTTCCGAGCAGTACTTC.

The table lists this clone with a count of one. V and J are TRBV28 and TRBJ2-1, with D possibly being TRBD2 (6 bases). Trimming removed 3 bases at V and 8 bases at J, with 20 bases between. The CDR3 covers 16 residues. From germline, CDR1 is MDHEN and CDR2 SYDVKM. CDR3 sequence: CASSLTGEGRVHEQFF. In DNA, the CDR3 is TGTGCCAGCAGTTTGACGGGAGAGGGCCGAGTGCATGAGCAGTTCTTC.

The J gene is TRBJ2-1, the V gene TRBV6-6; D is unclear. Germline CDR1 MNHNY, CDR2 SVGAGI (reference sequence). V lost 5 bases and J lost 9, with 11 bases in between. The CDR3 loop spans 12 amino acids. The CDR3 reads CASSPSVGEQFF. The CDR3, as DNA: TGTGCCAGCAGTCCCTCGGTTGGTGAGCAGTTCTTC.